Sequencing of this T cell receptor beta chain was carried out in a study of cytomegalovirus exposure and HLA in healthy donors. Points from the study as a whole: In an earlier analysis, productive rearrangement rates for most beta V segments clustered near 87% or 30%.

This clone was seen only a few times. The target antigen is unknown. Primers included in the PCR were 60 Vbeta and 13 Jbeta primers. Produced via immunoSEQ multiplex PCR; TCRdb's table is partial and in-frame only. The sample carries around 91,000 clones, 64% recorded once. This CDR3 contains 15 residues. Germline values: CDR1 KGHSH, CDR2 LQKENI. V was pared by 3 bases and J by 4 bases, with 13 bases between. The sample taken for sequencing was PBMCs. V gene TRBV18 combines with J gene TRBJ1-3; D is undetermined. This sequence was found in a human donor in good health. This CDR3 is CASSPTSPRGNTIYF. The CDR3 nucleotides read TGTGCCAGCTCACCGACATCCCCTCGGGGAAACACCATATATTTT.